This T cell receptor beta chain derives from a study of blood T cell repertoires in COVID-19. Per the authors' pipeline: Researchers report that nucleated cell counts were estimated from reference gene primer amplification. Repertoires were generated with immunoSEQ multiplex PCR, while TCRdb's copy carries only in-frame clones and drops some. V and J calls and clone size are copied from that table; D and trimming were computed from the DNA. The table includes 450,000 or so clones, approximately 89% detected once. Per the germline V gene, CDR1 is SGHTA and CDR2 is FQGNSA. The CDR3 loop spans 15 amino acids. The germline V and J ends were trimmed by 1 base and 9 bases, with 16 bases remaining between them.

The sequenced material came from peripheral blood. The clonotype originates from a man younger than 35 with COVID-19, enrolled during active disease. This chain connects TRBV7-2 to TRBJ2-1; maybe TRBD2 (6 bases). The CDR3 region has the DNA TGTGCCAGCAGCTTAGTTAGCGGAGGCTCGGCTGAGCAGTTCTTC. Its protein product is CASSLVSGGSAEQFF.